This T cell receptor beta chain was obtained from a study of cytomegalovirus exposure and HLA in healthy donors. Germline-derived CDR1 and CDR2 are GTSNPN and SVGIG (reference sequence). This CDR3 spans 14 amino acids. V was pared by 2 bases and J by 4 bases, with 12 bases between. 60 Vbeta and 13 Jbeta primers were used in PCR. Libraries were prepared by immunoSEQ multiplex PCR; TCRdb keeps only in-frame clonotypes and omits some of them. This sample carries 95,000 or so clones, approximately 80% of them seen once, and the ten largest clones take around 4.2%. This rearrangement joins TRBV30 to TRBJ1-5, with D hard to call. The receptor was derived from a woman in her 70s in good health and CMV-seropositive. Material for sequencing was PBMCs. The DNA of the CDR3 is TGTGCCTGGAGTCCCGGACTGAAAAATCAGCCCCAGCATTTT. It translates to CAWSPGLKNQPQHF.